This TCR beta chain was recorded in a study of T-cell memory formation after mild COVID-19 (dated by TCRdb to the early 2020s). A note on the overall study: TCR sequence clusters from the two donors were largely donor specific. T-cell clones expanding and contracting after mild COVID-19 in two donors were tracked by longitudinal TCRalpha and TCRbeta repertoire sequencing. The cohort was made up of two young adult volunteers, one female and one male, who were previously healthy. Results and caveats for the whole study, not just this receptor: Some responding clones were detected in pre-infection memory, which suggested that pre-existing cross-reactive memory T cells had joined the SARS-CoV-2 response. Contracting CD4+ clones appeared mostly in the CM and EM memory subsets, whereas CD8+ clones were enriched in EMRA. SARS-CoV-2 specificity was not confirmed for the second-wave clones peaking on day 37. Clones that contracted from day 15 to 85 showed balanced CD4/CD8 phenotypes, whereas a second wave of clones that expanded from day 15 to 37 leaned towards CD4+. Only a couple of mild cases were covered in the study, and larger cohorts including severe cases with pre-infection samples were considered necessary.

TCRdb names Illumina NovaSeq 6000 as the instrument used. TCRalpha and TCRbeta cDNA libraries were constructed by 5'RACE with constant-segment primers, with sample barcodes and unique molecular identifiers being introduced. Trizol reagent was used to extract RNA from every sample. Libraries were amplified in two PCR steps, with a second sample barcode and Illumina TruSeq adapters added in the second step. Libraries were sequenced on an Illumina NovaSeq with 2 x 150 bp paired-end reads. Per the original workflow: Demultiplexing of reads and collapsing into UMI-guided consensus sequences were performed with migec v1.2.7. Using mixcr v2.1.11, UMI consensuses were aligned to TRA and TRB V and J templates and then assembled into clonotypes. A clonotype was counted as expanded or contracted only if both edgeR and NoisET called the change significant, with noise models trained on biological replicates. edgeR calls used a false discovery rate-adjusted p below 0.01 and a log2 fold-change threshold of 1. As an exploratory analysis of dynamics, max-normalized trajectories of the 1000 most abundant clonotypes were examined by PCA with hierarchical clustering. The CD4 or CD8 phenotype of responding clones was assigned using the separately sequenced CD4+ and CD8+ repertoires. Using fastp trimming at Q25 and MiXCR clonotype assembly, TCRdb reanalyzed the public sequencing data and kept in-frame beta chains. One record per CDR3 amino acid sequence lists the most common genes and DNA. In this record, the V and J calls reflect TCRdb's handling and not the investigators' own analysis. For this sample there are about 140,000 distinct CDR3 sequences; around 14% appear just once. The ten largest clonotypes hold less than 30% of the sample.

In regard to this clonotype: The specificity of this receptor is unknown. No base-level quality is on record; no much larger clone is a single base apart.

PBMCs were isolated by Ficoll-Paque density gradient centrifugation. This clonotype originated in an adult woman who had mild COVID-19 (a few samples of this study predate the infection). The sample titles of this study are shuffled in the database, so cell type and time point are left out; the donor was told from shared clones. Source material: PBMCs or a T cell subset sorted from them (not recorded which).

The CDR3 corresponds to CASSQGSNAETQYF. The DNA sequence is given as TGCGCCAGCAGCCAAGGATCAAATGCGGAGACCCAGTACTTC. This receptor chain uses TRBV4-1 and TRBJ2-5; the D gene cannot be resolved reliably. Cut back by 1 base and 5 bases, the V and J ends lie 11 bases apart. Via the germline V gene, CDR1 is MGHRA and CDR2 YSYEKL. The CDR3 numbers 14 residues from cysteine through phenylalanine. The DNA shown is the 42-base CDR3, in frame from base 1.